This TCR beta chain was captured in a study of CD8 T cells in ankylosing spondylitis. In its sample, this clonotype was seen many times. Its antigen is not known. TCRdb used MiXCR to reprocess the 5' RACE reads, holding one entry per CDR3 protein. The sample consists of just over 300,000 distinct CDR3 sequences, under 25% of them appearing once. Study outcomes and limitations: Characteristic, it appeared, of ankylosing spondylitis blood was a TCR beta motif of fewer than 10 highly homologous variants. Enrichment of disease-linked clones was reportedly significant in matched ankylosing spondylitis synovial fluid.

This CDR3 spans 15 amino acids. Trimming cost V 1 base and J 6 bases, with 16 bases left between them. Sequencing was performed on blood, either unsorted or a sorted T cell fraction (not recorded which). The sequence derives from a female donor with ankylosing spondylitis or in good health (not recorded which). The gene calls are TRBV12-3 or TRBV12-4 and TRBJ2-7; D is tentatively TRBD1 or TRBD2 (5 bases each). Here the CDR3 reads CASSLEHGTGSEQYF. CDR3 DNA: TGTGCCAGCAGTTTAGAACATGGGACGGGGTCCGAGCAGTACTTC.